The 17 T cell receptor beta chains reported below all come from one sample, sequenced in a study of cytomegalovirus exposure and HLA in healthy donors. Researchers ran the PCR with 60 Vbeta and 13 Jbeta primers. Measured with immunoSEQ multiplex PCR; TCRdb has only the in-frame clones, and not every one. This table has more than 250,000 clones, 85% to 90% appearing once. The sequencing sample was made of PBMCs. The receptor set was obtained from a woman under 30 in good health and CMV-seronegative.

This chain links TRBV6-5 with TRBJ1-5, with D possibly TRBD1 on 6 matching bases. This CDR3 is 14 amino acids long. The germline V gene encodes CDR1 MNHEY and CDR2 SVGAGI. Trimming left V 7 bases short and J 0 bases short, with 10 bases between. The CDR3 nucleotides read TGTGCCAGCATCGGACAGTATAGCAATCAGCCCCAGCATTTT. Translation: CASIGQYSNQPQHF.

V is TRBV23-1 and J is TRBJ1-2, with a tentative D call TRBD1 (5 bases). TRBV23-1 is assigned to the ORF class and has an uncertain function. Trimming removed 3 bases at V and 5 bases at J, with 31 bases between. The CDR3 is 20 amino acids. The CDR3, as DNA: TGCGCCAGCAGTCATTATTTTCGTTGCAGGGTGCTAGTTGGCTGTTATGGCTACACCTTC. Amino acid sequence: CASSHYFRCRVLVGCYGYTF.

Points on this clone: Compared with germline, one end of the junction differs, possibly owing to a read error. The gene calls are TRBV27 and TRBJ1-6; D uncertain. Germline V gene lookup returns CDR1 MNHEY and CDR2 SMNVEV (reference sequence). This CDR3 comprises 15 residues. The CDR3 sequence is CASSLVAQGGSPPHF. In DNA, the CDR3 is TGTGCCAGCAGCCTAGTAGCCCAAGGAGGTTCACCCCCCCACTTT.

This clone turned up a few times. J is TRBJ2-7 and V is TRBV5-1; 8 nucleotides match TRBD1. Per the germline V gene, CDR1 is SGHRS and CDR2 is YFSETQ. V was clipped by 2 bases and J by 2 bases; unmatched bases: 6. CDR3 length: 15 amino acids. The CDR3 loop reads CASSFPDRGPYEQYF. CDR3 nucleotide sequence: TGCGCCAGCAGCTTTCCCGACAGGGGTCCCTACGAGCAGTACTTC.

The rearrangement links TRBV2 to TRBJ1-5; D possibly corresponds to TRBD1 (5 bases). With 7 bases removed from V and 5 bases from J, the gap between germline ends came to 12 bases. CDR3 length equals 13 residues. Germline V gene sequence: CDR1 SNHLY, CDR2 FYNNEI. The CDR3 region is CASNIGDYQPQHF. As DNA, the CDR3 is TGTGCCAGCAATATAGGGGACTATCAGCCCCAGCATTTT. Looking up the rest from reference TRBV2 and TRBJ1-5 gives the full variable domain: EPEVTQTPSHQVTQMGQEVILRCVPISNHLYFYWYRQILGQKVEFLVSFYNNEISEKSEIFDDQFSVERPDGSNFTLKIRSTKLEDSAMYFCASNIGDYQPQHFGDGTRLSIL.

The V and J genes are TRBV12-1 and TRBJ2-1; TRBD2 was called by the table and not checked on the DNA. TRBV12-1 is given as a pseudogene. CDR3 size: 13 residues. CDR3 region: CARRDARPSEQFF. The CDR3 DNA sequence: TGTGCCAGGCGGGACGCCAGGCCTTCTGAGCAGTTCTTC.

The rearrangement joins TRBV5-4 to TRBJ1-6; D ambiguous. Trimming cost V 4 bases and J 0 bases, with 14 bases left between them. CDR3 length: 17 amino acids. Germline assignment: CDR1 SGHNT and CDR2 YYREEE (reference sequence). As DNA, the CDR3 is TGTGCCAGCAGCGTCGAAGGACTGAGCTCCTATAATTCACCCCTCCACTTT. Translation: CASSVEGLSSYNSPLHF.

V gene TRBV5-1 combines with J gene TRBJ2-3; no firm D call. The germline CDR1 and CDR2 sequences are SGHRS and YFSETQ. V dropped 2 bases and J dropped 3 bases, with 4 bases sitting between them. This CDR3 is built from 12 residues. For the CDR3, the DNA is TGCGCCAGCAGCTTAACAACAGATACGCAGTATTTT. Translation: CASSLTTDTQYF.

The rearrangement uses TRBV2 and TRBJ1-4; tentatively, D is TRBD1 (5 bases). This CDR3 contains 15 residues. The ends were cut back, 2 bases at V and 3 bases at J, with 10 bases in the middle. CDR1 is SNHLY, CDR2 FYNNEI, per germline. The CDR3 DNA is TGTGCCAGCAGTGAAAGGGGCGGACCTAATGAAAAACTGTTTTTT. This encodes CASSERGGPNEKLFF. Drawing the rest from reference TRBV2 and TRBJ1-4, the complete variable domain is EPEVTQTPSHQVTQMGQEVILRCVPISNHLYFYWYRQILGQKVEFLVSFYNNEISEKSEIFDDQFSVERPDGSNFTLKIRSTKLEDSAMYFCASSERGGPNEKLFFGSGTQLSVL.

This chain connects TRBV9 to TRBJ1-1; no reliable D call. The germline V and J ends were trimmed by 0 bases and 6 bases, with 9 bases remaining between them. Germline CDR1 reads SGDLS; CDR2 reads YYNGEE. The CDR3 is made up of 13 amino acids. DNA for the CDR3: TGTGCCAGCAGCGTAGACGAGGGTCCTGAAGCTTTCTTT. Its protein is CASSVDEGPEAFF.

The chain joins TRBV6-1 to TRBJ1-5; D may be TRBD1 (5 bases). The CDR3 has 13 amino acids. The V end was cut by 4 bases, the J end by 5 bases, with 9 bases between. Germline CDR1 and CDR2: MNHNS and SASEGT. Written as DNA, the CDR3 is TGTGCCAGCAGTGGACAGAGTTATCAGCCCCAGCATTTT. It yields the protein CASSGQSYQPQHF.

This rearrangement joins TRBV6-5 to TRBJ2-7; 9 bases are a match to TRBD1. CDR3 length equals 15 residues. The germline CDR1 and CDR2 sequences are MNHEY and SVGAGI. After removal of 2 bases from V and 3 bases from J, the junction contained 5 bases not matched to a gene. The CDR3 coding sequence is TGTGCCAGCAGTTACGGCGGGACAGGGATCTACGAGCAGTACTTC. Protein product: CASSYGGTGIYEQYF.

The chain combines TRBV7-2 with TRBJ1-3, with D possibly being TRBD1 (5 bases). V was cut by 5 bases and J by 3 bases, with 8 bases left in between. Germline V CDR1 and CDR2: SGHTA, FQGNSA. This CDR3 region has 13 residues. CDR3 DNA: TGTGCCAGCAGCGCCGACAGTGGAAACACCATATATTTT. Protein sequence: CASSADSGNTIYF.

The chain uses TRBV12-5 and TRBJ2-1, with a possible D match to TRBD1 (6 bases). V was pared by 0 bases and J by 2 bases, with 14 bases between. The germline gives CDR1 LGHNT, CDR2 FRNRAP. This CDR3 is 17 amino acids long. The CDR3 region is CASGLVPGQGTYNEQFF. The CDR3, as DNA: TGTGCTAGTGGTTTGGTACCCGGGCAGGGGACCTACAATGAGCAGTTCTTC. Complete variable domain (other parts from reference TRBV12-5 and TRBJ2-1): DARVTQTPRHKVTEMGQEVTMRCQPILGHNTVFWYRQTMMQGLELLAYFRNRAPLDDSGMPKDRFSAEMPDATLATLKIQPSEPRDSAVYFCASGLVPGQGTYNEQFFGPGTRLTVL.

This chain links TRBV19 with TRBJ1-2, with D perhaps TRBD1 (5 bases). With 3 bases removed from V and 8 bases from J, the gap between germline ends came to 13 bases. The germline V gene encodes CDR1 LNHDA and CDR2 SQIVND (reference sequence). The CDR3 spans 13 residues. The CDR3 coding sequence is TGTGCCAGTAGTATGACAGCATGGGGCGGCTACACCTTC. Its translation is CASSMTAWGGYTF.

For this clone: A read error may account for a junction end that differs from germline. The V and J genes are TRBV7-7 and TRBJ2-2; D perhaps matches TRBD1 (6 bases). The CDR3 is 18 residues long. Germline V gives CDR1 SSHAT, CDR2 FNYEAQ (reference sequence). The CDR3 DNA is TGTGCTAGCAGCTTAGGACTCTCACAGGGTAGAGGTTCCGGGGAGCTGTTTTTT. This gives the protein CASSLGLSQGRGSGELFF.

V and J are TRBV5-1 and TRBJ1-4; 7 positions match TRBD1. There are 15 residues in the CDR3. V was clipped by 3 bases and J by 2 bases; unmatched bases: 4. Germline loops: CDR1 SGHRS, CDR2 YFSETQ. CDR3 sequence (DNA): TGCGCCAGCAGCTGGGGACAGACCACTAATGAAAAACTGTTTTTT. This gives the protein CASSWGQTTNEKLFF.